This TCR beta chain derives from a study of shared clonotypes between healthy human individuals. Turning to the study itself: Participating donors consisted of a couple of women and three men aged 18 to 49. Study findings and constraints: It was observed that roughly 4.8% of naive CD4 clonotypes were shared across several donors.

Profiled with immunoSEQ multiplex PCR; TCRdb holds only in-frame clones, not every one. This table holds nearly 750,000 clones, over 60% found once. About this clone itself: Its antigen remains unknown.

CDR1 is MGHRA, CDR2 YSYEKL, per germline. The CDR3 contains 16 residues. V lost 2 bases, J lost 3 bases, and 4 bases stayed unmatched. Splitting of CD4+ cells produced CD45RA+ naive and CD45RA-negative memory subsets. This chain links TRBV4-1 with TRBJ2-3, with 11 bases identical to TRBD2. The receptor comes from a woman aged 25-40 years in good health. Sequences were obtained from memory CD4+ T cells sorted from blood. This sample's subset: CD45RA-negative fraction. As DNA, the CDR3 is TGCGCCAGCAGCCAATTAGCGGGAGGGCCTACAGATACGCAGTATTTT. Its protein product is CASSQLAGGPTDTQYF.